This is a list of T cell receptor beta chains from one sample in a study of cytomegalovirus exposure and HLA in healthy donors. The method was immunoSEQ multiplex PCR; TCRdb's version includes in-frame clones alone and lacks a portion of them. The table shows roughly 100,000 clones, with about 94% occurring only once. The specimen was PBMCs. These receptor sequences come from a woman younger than 35 in good health and CMV-seronegative. Both conserved end residues are part of each CDR3. A D gene is named only where the DNA matches it firmly. A row's size may be missing; if present it is once, few, many or a size class.

TGTGCCAGCAGCCGACAGACTTACACTGAAGCTTTCTTT	CASSRQTYTEAFF	TRBV7-9	-	TRBJ1-1	-
TGTGCCAGCAGGCTACTACTAGCGGGATACACAGATACGCAGTATTTT	CASRLLLAGYTDTQYF	TRBV5-6	TRBD2	TRBJ2-3	few
TGTGCCAGCAGCTTAGACCCCGGGGGAGACAGAAACGAGCAGTACTTC	CASSLDPGGDRNEQYF	TRBV11-2	-	TRBJ2-7	once
TGTGCCTGGAGCCAACTGAACACCGGGGAGCTGTTTTTT	CAWSQLNTGELFF	TRBV30	-	TRBJ2-2	once
TGTGCCAGTAGTTTAAGCAATCAGCCCCAGCATTTT	CASSLSNQPQHF	TRBV19	-	TRBJ1-5	-
TGCGCCAGCAGCCAAGACGGGAACACTGAAGCTTTCTTT	CASSQDGNTEAFF	TRBV4-1	-	TRBJ1-1	-
TGTGCCAGCAGCTTGGGCGGGGGGAAGAACTATGGCTACACCTTC	CASSLGGGKNYGYTF	TRBV5-4	-	TRBJ1-2	-
TGTGCCAGTAGTAAGGGGAATCCCTACGAGCAGTACTTC	CASSKGNPYEQYF	TRBV19	-	TRBJ2-7	-
TGTGCCAGCAGCGTAGCTCAGCTAGAGTTAGGGGGGCAGTTCTTC	CASSVAQLELGGQFF	TRBV9	-	TRBJ2-1	-
TGTGCCAGCAGCTCAGTACCAACCGGGTTTGGCTACACCTTC	CASSSVPTGFGYTF	TRBV7-9	-	TRBJ1-2	-
TGTGCCAGCAGTTTAGGGCCTCCCGTAGAGCAGTACTTC	CASSLGPPVEQYF	TRBV27	-	TRBJ2-7	-
TGTGCCAGCAGTTATACTAGCGCCTACACAGATACGCAGTATTTT	CASSYTSAYTDTQYF	TRBV6-6	TRBD2	TRBJ2-3	once
TGTGCCAGCAGCTTAATGGTACAGCGGGGGAACACCGGGGAGCTGTTTTTT	CASSLMVQRGNTGELFF	TRBV7-2	TRBD2	TRBJ2-2	-
TGCGCCAGCAGCCCCGGACAGGGGGTATATCGAGAGACCCAGTACTTC	CASSPGQGVYRETQYF	TRBV5-1	TRBD1	TRBJ2-5	-
TGTGCCAGCAGCTTAGGGACGGAGCGGCACTTC	CASSLGTERHF	TRBV7-8	-	TRBJ2-7	-
TGTGCCGGCGGGAGCGAACGAGAGCAGTTCTTC	CAGGSEREQFF	TRBV7-9	TRBD2	TRBJ2-1	-
TGTGCCAGCAGCTTAGAAAGGGGGGGTTCACCCCTCCACTTT	CASSLERGGSPLHF	TRBV7-2	-	TRBJ1-6	-
TGTGCCAGCAGGACAGGGAACACTGAAGCTTTCTTT	CASRTGNTEAFF	TRBV27	-	TRBJ1-1	-
TGTGCCAGCAGCCGTGACAGGGCCGGGGTGAACACTGAAGCTTTCTTT	CASSRDRAGVNTEAFF	TRBV7-9	TRBD1	TRBJ1-1	-